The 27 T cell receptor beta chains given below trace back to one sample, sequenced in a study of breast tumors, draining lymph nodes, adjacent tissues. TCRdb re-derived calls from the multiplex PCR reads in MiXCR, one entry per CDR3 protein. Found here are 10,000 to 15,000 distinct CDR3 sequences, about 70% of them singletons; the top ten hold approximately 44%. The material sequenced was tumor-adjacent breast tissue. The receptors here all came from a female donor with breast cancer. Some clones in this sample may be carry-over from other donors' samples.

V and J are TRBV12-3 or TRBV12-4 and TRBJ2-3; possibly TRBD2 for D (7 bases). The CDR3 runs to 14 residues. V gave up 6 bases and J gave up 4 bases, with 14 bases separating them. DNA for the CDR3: TGTGCCAGCAGAATAGGCGGGGGCGCAGATACGCAGTATTTT. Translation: CASRIGGGADTQYF.

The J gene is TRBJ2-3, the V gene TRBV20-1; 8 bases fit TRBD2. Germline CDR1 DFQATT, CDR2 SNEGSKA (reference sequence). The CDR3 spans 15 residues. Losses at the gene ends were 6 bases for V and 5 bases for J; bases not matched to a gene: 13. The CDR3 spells CSAQPAGALGDTQYF. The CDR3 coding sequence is TGCAGTGCCCAACCAGCGGGAGCCTTGGGAGATACGCAGTATTTT.

DNA for the CDR3: TGTGCCAGCAGCCAAGATCTCGGCAACACCGGGGAGCTGTTTTTT. It yields the protein CASSQDLGNTGELFF. The genes are TRBV3-2 and TRBJ2-2. TRBV3-2 is given as a pseudogene. The length of the CDR3 is 15 residues.

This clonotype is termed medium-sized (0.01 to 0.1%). CDR3 region: CSVVWASYEQYF. The CDR3 DNA sequence: TGCAGCGTTGTTTGGGCATCCTACGAGCAGTACTTC. The chain couples TRBV29-1 to TRBJ2-7; D is unclear. The CDR3 has 12 amino acids. Trimming stripped 4 bases from V and 1 base from J, with 8 bases between. Germline values: CDR1 SQVTM, CDR2 ANQGSEA.

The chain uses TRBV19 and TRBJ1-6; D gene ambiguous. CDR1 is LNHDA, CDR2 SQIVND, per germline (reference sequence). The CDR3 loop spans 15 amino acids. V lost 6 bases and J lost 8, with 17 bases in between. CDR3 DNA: TGTGCCAGTAGCTATCTCACCCACGGGGATTCACCCCTCCACTTT. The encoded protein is CASSYLTHGDSPLHF. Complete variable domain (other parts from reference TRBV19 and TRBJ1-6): DGGITQSPKYLFRKEGQNVTLSCEQNLNHDAMYWYRQDPGQGLRLIYYSQIVNDFQKGDIAEGYSVSREKKESFPLTVTSAQKNPTAFYLCASSYLTHGDSPLHFGNGTRLTVT.

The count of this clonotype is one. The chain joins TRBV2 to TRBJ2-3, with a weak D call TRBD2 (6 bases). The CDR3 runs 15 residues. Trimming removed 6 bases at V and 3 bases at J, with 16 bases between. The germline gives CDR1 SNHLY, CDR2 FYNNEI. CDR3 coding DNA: TGTGCCAGCAGAGTGGGACTCCTTAGTACAGATACGCAGTATTTT. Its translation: CASRVGLLSTDTQYF.

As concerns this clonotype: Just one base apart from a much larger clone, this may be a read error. CDR3 sequence (DNA): TGCAGCGTTTCATTAGGGGGGAACACTGAAGCTTTCTTT. Its translation: CSVSLGGNTEAFF. The J gene is TRBJ1-1, the V gene TRBV29-1; possible D gene TRBD1, 6 bases. The germline V gene has CDR1 SQVTM and CDR2 ANQGSEA. The CDR3 totals 13 residues. V was cut by 5 bases and J by 1 base, with 11 bases left in between.

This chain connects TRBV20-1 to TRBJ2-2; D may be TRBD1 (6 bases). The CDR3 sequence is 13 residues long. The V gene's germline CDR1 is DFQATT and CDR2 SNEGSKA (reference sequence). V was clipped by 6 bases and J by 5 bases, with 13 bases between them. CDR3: CSAKTQGTGELFF. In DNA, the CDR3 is TGCAGTGCCAAAACGCAGGGGACCGGGGAGCTGTTTTTT.

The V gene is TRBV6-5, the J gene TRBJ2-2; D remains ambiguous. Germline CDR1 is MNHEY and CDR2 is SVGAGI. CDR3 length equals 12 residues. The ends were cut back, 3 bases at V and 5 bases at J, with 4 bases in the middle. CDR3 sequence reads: CASSYTTGELFF. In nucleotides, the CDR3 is TGTGCCAGCAGTTATACAACCGGGGAGCTGTTTTTT.

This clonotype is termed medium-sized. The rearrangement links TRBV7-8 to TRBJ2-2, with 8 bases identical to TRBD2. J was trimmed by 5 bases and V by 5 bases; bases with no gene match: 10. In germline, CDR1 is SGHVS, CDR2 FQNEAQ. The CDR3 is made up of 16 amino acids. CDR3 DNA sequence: TGTGCCAGCAGCCCGAGCGGGGGTGGAGTGACCGGGGAGCTGTTTTTT. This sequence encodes CASSPSGGGVTGELFF.

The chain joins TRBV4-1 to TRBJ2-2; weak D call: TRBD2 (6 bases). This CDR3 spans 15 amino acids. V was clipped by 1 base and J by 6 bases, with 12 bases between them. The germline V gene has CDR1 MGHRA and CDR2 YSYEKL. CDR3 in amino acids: CASSQVPGEAGELFF. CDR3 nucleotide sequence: TGCGCCAGCAGCCAAGTACCCGGGGAGGCCGGGGAGCTGTTTTTT.

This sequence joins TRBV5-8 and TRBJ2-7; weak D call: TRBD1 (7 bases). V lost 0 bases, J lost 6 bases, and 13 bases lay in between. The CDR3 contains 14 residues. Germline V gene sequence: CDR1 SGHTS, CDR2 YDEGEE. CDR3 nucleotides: TGTGCCAGCAGCTTGGCAGGGGGAGGAAGCGAGCAGTACTTC. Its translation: CASSLAGGGSEQYF.

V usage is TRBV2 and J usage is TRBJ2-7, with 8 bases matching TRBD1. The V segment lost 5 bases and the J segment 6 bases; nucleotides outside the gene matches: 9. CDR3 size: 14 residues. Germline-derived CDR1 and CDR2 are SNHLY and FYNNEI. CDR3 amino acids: CASSPGTGKGEQYF. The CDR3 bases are TGTGCCAGCAGTCCCGGGACAGGCAAAGGCGAGCAGTACTTC.

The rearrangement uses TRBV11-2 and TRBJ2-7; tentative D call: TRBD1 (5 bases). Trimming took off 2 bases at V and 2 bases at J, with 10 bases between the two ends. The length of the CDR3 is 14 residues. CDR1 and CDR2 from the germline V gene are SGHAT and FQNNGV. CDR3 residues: CASSLRQSPYEQYF. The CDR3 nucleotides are TGTGCCAGCAGCTTAAGACAGAGTCCCTACGAGCAGTACTTC.

CDR3 DNA sequence: TGCAGCGTTGAAGTGCTAGCGGGAGGTCGGGCTTACTACAATGAGCAGTTCTTC. Translated, it gives CSVEVLAGGRAYYNEQFF. V and J are TRBV29-1 and TRBJ2-1; 11 nucleotides line up with TRBD2. V trimming: 1 base; J trimming: 3 bases; junction bases outside the gene matches: 11. CDR3 length: 18 residues. Germline V gene sequence: CDR1 SQVTM, CDR2 ANQGSEA.

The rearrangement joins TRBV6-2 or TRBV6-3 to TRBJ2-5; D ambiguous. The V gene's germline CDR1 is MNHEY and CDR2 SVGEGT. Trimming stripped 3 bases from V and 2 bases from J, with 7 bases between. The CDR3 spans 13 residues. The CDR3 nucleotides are TGTGCCAGCAGTTATTTGGGGCAAGAGACCCAGTACTTC. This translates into CASSYLGQETQYF.

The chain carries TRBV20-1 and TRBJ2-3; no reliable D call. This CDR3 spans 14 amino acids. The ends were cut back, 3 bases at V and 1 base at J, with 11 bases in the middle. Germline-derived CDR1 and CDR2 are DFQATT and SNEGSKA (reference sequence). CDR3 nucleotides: TGCAGTGCTAGTCCCCTTAGTCGCACAGATACGCAGTATTTT. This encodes CSASPLSRTDTQYF.

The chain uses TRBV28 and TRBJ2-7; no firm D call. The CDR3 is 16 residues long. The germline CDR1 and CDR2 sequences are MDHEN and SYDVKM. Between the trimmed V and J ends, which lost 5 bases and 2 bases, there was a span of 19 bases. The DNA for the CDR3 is TGTGCCAGCAGTCCCGTTGGATGGGCTACCACCTACGAGCAGTACTTC. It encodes CASSPVGWATTYEQYF.

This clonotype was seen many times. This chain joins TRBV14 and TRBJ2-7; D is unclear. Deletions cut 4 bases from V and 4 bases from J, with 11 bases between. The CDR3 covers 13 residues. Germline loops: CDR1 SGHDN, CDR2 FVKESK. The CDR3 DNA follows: TGTGCCAGCAGCCCAAGCCCCAGATACGAGCAGTACTTC. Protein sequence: CASSPSPRYEQYF.

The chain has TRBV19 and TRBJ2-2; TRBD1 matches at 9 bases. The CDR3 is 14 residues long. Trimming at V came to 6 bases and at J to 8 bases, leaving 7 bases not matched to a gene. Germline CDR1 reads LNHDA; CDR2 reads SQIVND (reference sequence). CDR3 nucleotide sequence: TGTGCCAGTAGGGGGACAGGGATTGCTGGGGAGCTGTTTTTT. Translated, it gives CASRGTGIAGELFF.

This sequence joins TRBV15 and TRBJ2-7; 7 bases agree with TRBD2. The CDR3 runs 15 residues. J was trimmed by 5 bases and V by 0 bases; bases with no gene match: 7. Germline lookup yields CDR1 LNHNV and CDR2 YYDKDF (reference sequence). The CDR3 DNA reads TGTGCCACCAGCAGAGATAGAGGACTAGTAAACGAGCAGTACTTC. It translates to CATSRDRGLVNEQYF.

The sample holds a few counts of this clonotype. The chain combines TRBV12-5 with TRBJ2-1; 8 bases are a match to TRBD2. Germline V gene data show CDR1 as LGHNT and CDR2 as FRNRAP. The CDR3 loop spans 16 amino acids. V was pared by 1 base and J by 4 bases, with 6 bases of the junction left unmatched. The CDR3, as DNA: TGTGCTAGTGGTTTGGGGATTAGCGGGACTTACAATGAGCAGTTCTTC. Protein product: CASGLGISGTYNEQFF. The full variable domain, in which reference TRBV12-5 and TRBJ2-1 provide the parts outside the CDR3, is DARVTQTPRHKVTEMGQEVTMRCQPILGHNTVFWYRQTMMQGLELLAYFRNRAPLDDSGMPKDRFSAEMPDATLATLKIQPSEPRDSAVYFCASGLGISGTYNEQFFGPGTRLTVL.

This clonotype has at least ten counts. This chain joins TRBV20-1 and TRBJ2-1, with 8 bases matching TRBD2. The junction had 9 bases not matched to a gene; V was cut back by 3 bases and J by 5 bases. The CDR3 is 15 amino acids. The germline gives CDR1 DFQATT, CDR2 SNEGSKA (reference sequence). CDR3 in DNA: TGCAGTGCTAGCATTGCGGGGGGCAGGGACAATGAGCAGTTCTTC. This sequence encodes CSASIAGGRDNEQFF.

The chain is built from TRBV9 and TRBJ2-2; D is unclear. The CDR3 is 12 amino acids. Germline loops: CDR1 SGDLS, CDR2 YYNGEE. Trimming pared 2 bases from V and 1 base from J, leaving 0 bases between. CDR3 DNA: TGTGCCAGCAGCGTGAACACCGGGGAGCTGTTTTTT. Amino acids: CASSVNTGELFF.

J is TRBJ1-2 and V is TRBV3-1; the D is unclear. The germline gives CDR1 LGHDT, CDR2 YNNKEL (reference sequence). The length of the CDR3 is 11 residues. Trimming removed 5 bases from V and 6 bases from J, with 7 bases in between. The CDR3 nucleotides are TGTGCCAGCAGCTCTCTAGATGGCTACACCTTC. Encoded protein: CASSSLDGYTF.

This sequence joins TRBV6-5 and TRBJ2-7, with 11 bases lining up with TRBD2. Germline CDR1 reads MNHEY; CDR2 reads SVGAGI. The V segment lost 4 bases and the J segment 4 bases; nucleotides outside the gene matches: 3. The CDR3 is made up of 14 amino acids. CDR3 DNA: TGTGCCAGCAGTTTGACTAGCGGGACATACGAGCAGTACTTC. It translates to CASSLTSGTYEQYF.

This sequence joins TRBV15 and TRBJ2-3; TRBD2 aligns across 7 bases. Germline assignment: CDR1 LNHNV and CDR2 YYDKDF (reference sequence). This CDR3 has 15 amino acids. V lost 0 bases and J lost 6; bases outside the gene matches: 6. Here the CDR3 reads CATSRDRTSADTQYF. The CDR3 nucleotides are TGTGCCACCAGCAGAGATCGCACTAGCGCCGATACGCAGTATTTT.